This T cell receptor (beta chain) is drawn from a study of shared clonotypes between healthy human individuals. This clone was counted between two and nine times. Germline lookup yields CDR1 MGHDK and CDR2 SYGVNS. The CDR3 loop spans 14 amino acids. V was clipped by 4 bases and J by 6 bases, with 13 bases between them. Produced via immunoSEQ multiplex PCR; TCRdb's table is partial and in-frame only. The table lists 400,000 to 550,000 clones, around 80% of them singletons. The clonotype originates from a woman in her thirties or forties in good health. Some clones in this sample may be carry-over from other donors' samples. The gene calls are TRBV25-1 and TRBJ2-1; D not certain. The material sequenced was PBMCs. The CDR3 DNA follows: TGTGCCAGCAGTGGGGGTTGGGGATTCAATGAGCAGTTCTTC. Translated, it gives CASSGGWGFNEQFF.